The clone carrying this T cell receptor (beta chain) was counted a few times. The antigen remains unidentified. Every participating donor gave one draw, a heparinised blood sample averaging about 100 mL. This specimen comes from a study of beta chain features in type 1 diabetes. Study conclusions and caveats: The study notes PCR might favor shorter templates equally in patients and controls. Shortening of TCRB CDR3s, moderate but significant, appeared in all four CD4+ subsets of Type 1 diabetes patients. Insertions were fewer and deletions more numerous at VDJ junctions in type 1 diabetes patients.

This CDR3 region has 15 residues. Trimming took off 10 bases at V and 1 base at J, with 19 bases between the two ends. Per germline, CDR1 ENHRY and CDR2 SYGVKD. Expressed TCRB transcripts were sequenced because the entire RNA isolate underwent reverse transcription. Sequencing used immunoSEQ multiplex PCR; TCRdb keeps in-frame clones, though not all of them. The table has tens of thousands of clones, under 60% seen once. The TCR sequence derives from a middle-aged woman with type 1 diabetes. The chain uses TRBV10-3 and TRBJ1-1; tentatively, D is TRBD1 (5 bases). Material for sequencing was Tregs from blood. The CDR3 region has the DNA TGTGCCACGAGCGGGGCCCTAACCGCGAACACTGAAGCTTTCTTT. Translating it yields CATSGALTANTEAFF.